The 20 T cell receptor beta chains presented below share a single source sample, sequenced in a study of shared clonotypes between healthy human individuals. Data came from immunoSEQ multiplex PCR; TCRdb stores just in-frame clones and leaves some out. The sample includes 1.6 million or so clones, about 98.5% seen only once; the top ten take roughly 0.35%. Material: naive CD4+ T cells sorted from blood. Subset described: CD45RA+ positively selected. These receptor sequences come from a man aged 30 to 45 in good health.

The chain is built from TRBV6-1 and TRBJ2-3, with a tentative D call TRBD2 (7 bases). Germline V gene lookup returns CDR1 MNHNS and CDR2 SASEGT. The V and J ends lost 4 bases and 1 base respectively, with 18 bases between them. This CDR3 comprises 17 residues. The CDR3 DNA reads as TGTGCCAGCAGTGCGACTTGGACTAGACAGGGCACAGATACGCAGTATTTT. This translates into CASSATWTRQGTDTQYF.

The chain couples TRBV19 to TRBJ1-2; no clear D gene. This CDR3 has 11 amino acids. Trimming took off 3 bases at V and 8 bases at J, with 7 bases between the two ends. The germline V gene has CDR1 LNHDA and CDR2 SQIVND (reference sequence). CDR3 amino acids: CASSMSAGYTF. Written as DNA, the CDR3 is TGTGCCAGTAGTATGAGCGCCGGCTACACCTTC. Looking up the rest from reference TRBV19 and TRBJ1-2 gives the full variable domain: DGGITQSPKYLFRKEGQNVTLSCEQNLNHDAMYWYRQDPGQGLRLIYYSQIVNDFQKGDIAEGYSVSREKKESFPLTVTSAQKNPTAFYLCASSMSAGYTFGSGTRLTVV.

The chain carries TRBV7-9 and TRBJ1-2; no clear D. This CDR3 spans 15 amino acids. Trimming took off 1 base at V and 0 bases at J, with 9 bases between the two ends. The V gene's germline CDR1 is SEHNR and CDR2 FQNEAQ (reference sequence). CDR3 residues: CASSLVGVPNYGYTF. The CDR3 coding sequence is TGTGCCAGCAGCTTAGTCGGGGTTCCTAACTATGGCTACACCTTC. The full variable domain, completed using reference TRBV7-9 and TRBJ1-2, is DTGVSQNPRHKITKRGQNVTFRCDPISEHNRLYWYRQTLGQGPEFLTYFQNEAQLEKSRLLSDRFSAERPKGSFSTLEIQRTEQGDSAMYLCASSLVGVPNYGYTFGSGTRLTVV.

The chain has TRBV2 and TRBJ2-1; 11 bases fit TRBD2. CDR3 size: 15 residues. The V and J ends lost 5 bases and 3 bases, in that order; junction bases with no gene match: 3. CDR1 is SNHLY, CDR2 FYNNEI, per germline. The CDR3 nucleotides read TGTGCCAGCAGTTTGACTAGCGGGATCTACAATGAGCAGTTCTTC. Encoded protein: CASSLTSGIYNEQFF.

The chain carries TRBV28 and TRBJ1-2; D ambiguous. Germline CDR1 and CDR2: MDHEN and SYDVKM. V shed 2 bases and J shed 2 bases, with 6 bases lying between them. CDR3 size: 13 residues. CDR3 coding DNA: TGTGCCAGCAGTTTAGGCAGAAACTATGGCTACACCTTC. It is translated as CASSLGRNYGYTF.

This clone was observed once. This chain connects TRBV7-9 to TRBJ2-1; no clear D. V lost 9 bases and J 0 bases, leaving 12 bases between the germline ends. The CDR3 has 14 amino acids. CDR1 SEHNR and CDR2 FQNEAQ come from the germline V gene (reference sequence). The CDR3 DNA reads as TGTGCCAGGGGTTGGGGAAGCTCCTACAATGAGCAGTTCTTC. Translating it yields CARGWGSSYNEQFF.

Notes on this clone: This specimen includes other DNA sequences encoding the same CDR3. The gene calls are TRBV7-2 and TRBJ1-5; D gene unclear. CDR1 and CDR2 from the germline V gene are SGHTA and FQGNSA. Deletions cut 4 bases from V and 4 bases from J, with 5 bases between. This CDR3 has 12 residues. The CDR3 loop reads CASSSPNQPQHF. The CDR3, as DNA: TGTGCCAGCAGCTCACCTAATCAGCCCCAGCATTTT.

On this clone: Other DNA sequences in the sample encode the same CDR3. This chain uses TRBV9 with TRBJ2-5; 10 bases agree with TRBD1. The J segment lost 8 bases and the V segment lost 3 bases, leaving 13 bases of the junction unmatched. CDR3 length: 16 amino acids. Germline CDR1 reads SGDLS; CDR2 reads YYNGEE. The CDR3 coding sequence is TGTGCCAGCAGCGCCCCCGGGACAGGGGAAGGGGAAACCCAGTACTTC. It yields the protein CASSAPGTGEGETQYF.

V is TRBV4-1 and J is TRBJ2-2; tentatively, D is TRBD2 (6 bases). With 4 bases removed from V and 4 bases from J, the gap between germline ends came to 13 bases. The germline CDR1 and CDR2 sequences are MGHRA and YSYEKL. The CDR3 is 15 residues long. CDR3 coding DNA: TGCGCCAGCAGCCCTGCCCCAGCGGGCACCGGGGAGCTGTTTTTT. Translation gives CASSPAPAGTGELFF.

V usage is TRBV5-6 and J usage is TRBJ2-2; a possible D gene is TRBD1 (6 bases). There are 13 residues in the CDR3. Trimming stripped 2 bases from V and 6 bases from J, with 8 bases between. In germline, CDR1 is SGHDT, CDR2 YYEEEE. The CDR3 is CASSFPGAGELFF. Written as DNA, the CDR3 is TGTGCCAGCAGCTTTCCAGGGGCCGGGGAGCTGTTTTTT.

For the CDR3, the DNA is TGTGCCAGCAGCTTACGGACGGGGAGGGGCACTGAAGCTTTCTTT. Its translation: CASSLRTGRGTEAFF. This rearrangement joins TRBV11-2 to TRBJ1-1; D might be TRBD1 (5 bases). V lost 2 bases, J lost 4 bases, and 14 bases lay in between. The CDR3 is 15 amino acids. Germline V gives CDR1 SGHAT, CDR2 FQNNGV.

As for this clone: Other DNA sequences within the sample encode an identical CDR3. The chain employs TRBV28 and TRBJ2-7, with 13 positions matching TRBD2. The germline CDR1 and CDR2 sequences are MDHEN and SYDVKM. The CDR3 totals 13 residues. Trimming cost V 8 bases and J 4 bases; bases outside gene matches: 2. The CDR3: CASRLAGGYEQYF. Here the CDR3 DNA reads TGTGCCAGCCGACTAGCGGGAGGTTACGAGCAGTACTTC.

The V gene is TRBV5-1, the J gene TRBJ2-1; the D gene is possibly TRBD2 (6 bases). Trimming took 3 bases from V and 2 from J, leaving 15 bases between them. Per germline, CDR1 SGHRS and CDR2 YFSETQ. CDR3 length equals 16 residues. CDR3 protein: CASSWTPPGAYNEQFF. The CDR3 DNA follows: TGCGCCAGCAGCTGGACCCCTCCGGGGGCCTACAATGAGCAGTTCTTC. Full variable domain (rest looked up from reference TRBV5-1 and TRBJ2-1): KAGVTQTPRYLIKTRGQQVTLSCSPISGHRSVSWYQQTPGQGLQFLFEYFSETQRNKGNFPGRFSGRQFSNSRSEMNVSTLELGDSALYLCASSWTPPGAYNEQFFGPGTRLTVL.

The rearrangement uses TRBV5-6 and TRBJ2-7; 11 positions match TRBD1. CDR3 length equals 16 residues. Trimming removed 0 bases from V and 4 bases from J; junction bases left unmatched: 6. The germline V gene encodes CDR1 SGHDT and CDR2 YYEEEE. CDR3 amino acids: CASSLDRDRGEYEQYF. The CDR3 bases are TGTGCCAGCAGCTTGGACCGGGACAGGGGGGAATACGAGCAGTACTTC.

V gene TRBV19 combines with J gene TRBJ1-5; D gene unclear. Germline V gives CDR1 LNHDA, CDR2 SQIVND (reference sequence). The CDR3 sequence is 14 residues long. The ends were cut back, 10 bases at V and 1 base at J, with 14 bases in the middle. The DNA for the CDR3 is TGTGCCACCCGGACGGTAGGGAGCAATCAGCCCCAGCATTTT. Its protein is CATRTVGSNQPQHF. The variable domain in full, completed from reference TRBV19 and TRBJ1-5, reads DGGITQSPKYLFRKEGQNVTLSCEQNLNHDAMYWYRQDPGQGLRLIYYSQIVNDFQKGDIAEGYSVSREKKESFPLTVTSAQKNPTAFYLCATRTVGSNQPQHFGDGTRLSIL.

The chain joins TRBV28 to TRBJ2-5; TRBD1 is a possible D gene (5 bases). Germline V gene sequence: CDR1 MDHEN, CDR2 SYDVKM. V shed 7 bases and J shed 0 bases, with 12 bases lying between them. CDR3 length equals 14 residues. CDR3 sequence (DNA): TGTGCCAGCATAAGGCAGGGTTACCAAGAGACCCAGTACTTC. It codes for CASIRQGYQETQYF. Combining the CDR3 with reference TRBV28 and TRBJ2-5 gives the whole variable domain DVKVTQSSRYLVKRTGEKVFLECVQDMDHENMFWYRQDPGLGLRLIYFSYDVKMKEKGDIPEGYSVSREKKERFSLILESASTNQTSMYLCASIRQGYQETQYFGPGTRLLVL.

This chain connects TRBV18 to TRBJ2-3, with unresolved D. The CDR3 covers 16 residues. V was trimmed by 0 bases and J by 4 bases, leaving 14 bases between them. CDR1 is KGHSH, CDR2 LQKENI, per germline. CDR3 in DNA: TGTGCCAGCTCACCACCGTCTGGGGATGGATCAGATACGCAGTATTTT. Protein: CASSPPSGDGSDTQYF. Full variable domain (rest looked up from reference TRBV18 and TRBJ2-3): NAGVMQNPRHLVRRRGQEARLRCSPMKGHSHVYWYRQLPEEGLKFMVYLQKENIIDESGMPKERFSAEFPKEGPSILRIQQVVRGDSAAYFCASSPPSGDGSDTQYFGPGTRLTVL.

The gene calls are TRBV5-1 and TRBJ2-1, with 8 nucleotides matching TRBD2. V lost 5 bases, J lost 7 bases, and 11 bases stayed unmatched. The CDR3 has 15 amino acids. Germline V lookup: CDR1 SGHRS, CDR2 YFSETQ. The CDR3 DNA reads TGCGCCAGCAGGGTTACGGGAGGGCCTGGGAATGAGCAGTTCTTC. This encodes CASRVTGGPGNEQFF.

V and J are TRBV4-3 and TRBJ2-1; 7 bases align to TRBD2. The CDR3 loop spans 13 amino acids. Germline V gene sequence: CDR1 LGHNA, CDR2 YSLEER. After removal of 0 bases from V and 10 bases from J, the junction contained 3 bases not matched to a gene. CDR3 in amino acids: CASSQDNGREQFF. Here the CDR3 DNA reads TGCGCCAGCAGCCAAGATAACGGGAGGGAGCAGTTCTTC.

V gene TRBV2 combines with J gene TRBJ2-7; D is tentatively TRBD1 or TRBD2 (6 bases each). This CDR3 spans 13 amino acids. The germline V gene encodes CDR1 SNHLY and CDR2 FYNNEI. The V end was cut by 11 bases, the J end by 0 bases, with 14 bases between. CDR3 amino acids: CAVLGGSSYEQYF. The CDR3 DNA reads as TGTGCCGTCCTAGGGGGGAGCTCCTACGAGCAGTACTTC.